A single sample gave rise to the 24 T cell receptor beta chains below, sequenced in a study of cytomegalovirus exposure and HLA in healthy donors (dated by TCRdb to between 2016 and 2019). The library was produced with the immunoSEQ multiplex PCR assay. For the multiplex PCR, a mixture combining 60 forward primers for TCR Vbeta segments and 13 reverse primers for TCR Jbeta segments was used. Sourced from immuneACCESS, this table was stored by TCRdb with only in-frame sequences that have V and J called. A share of the clones is absent; for the studies checked, an unresolved V gene accounts for under half, and the remainder has no known explanation. Across this sample there are 150,000 to 200,000 clones, with around 77% seen only once. The ten biggest clones cover approximately 2.2% of the sample. Sequenced: PBMCs. These receptors were collected from a woman aged 25-40 years in good health and CMV-seropositive.

The chain joins TRBV9 to TRBJ2-3, with D unclear. The V end was cut by 4 bases, the J end by 8 bases, with 17 bases between. The CDR3 is made up of 14 amino acids. Per germline, CDR1 SGDLS and CDR2 YYNGEE. The CDR3 region is CASSLTELTSTQYF. The CDR3 coding sequence is TGTGCCAGCAGCCTGACTGAGCTTACGAGTACGCAGTATTTT.

The chain links TRBV15 to TRBJ1-4; tentatively, D is TRBD1 (6 bases). Trimming took off 5 bases at V and 4 bases at J, with 14 bases between the two ends. This CDR3 contains 15 residues. Looked up from germline, CDR1 is LNHNV and CDR2 is YYDKDF (reference sequence). CDR3 nucleotide sequence: TGTGCCACCAGCCCCCGGGACAATGATAATGAAAAACTGTTTTTT. Residues: CATSPRDNDNEKLFF.

The count of this clone is one. The CDR3 region has the DNA TGCAGCGGCCACAGGGGCACCGGGGAGCTGTTTTTT. Amino acid sequence: CSGHRGTGELFF. This chain uses TRBV29-1 with TRBJ2-2; 7 nucleotides align to TRBD1. Germline V gene sequence: CDR1 SQVTM, CDR2 ANQGSEA. The ends lost 7 bases at V and 4 bases at J; junction bases unmatched: 3. CDR3 size: 12 residues.

The rearrangement joins TRBV4-1 to TRBJ1-4; D may be TRBD1 (5 bases). This CDR3 contains 14 residues. CDR1 and CDR2 from the germline V gene are MGHRA and YSYEKL. Trimming removed 3 bases from V and 2 bases from J, with 7 bases in between. The CDR3 DNA is TGCGCCAGCAGCCAGGGGCCTACTAATGAAAAACTGTTTTTT. Protein: CASSQGPTNEKLFF.

This clone was observed a few times. V and J are TRBV4-3 and TRBJ2-1, with 8 bases aligning to TRBD2. V trimming: 3 bases; J trimming: 4 bases; junction bases outside the gene matches: 8. There are 16 residues in the CDR3. Germline V gene lookup returns CDR1 LGHNA and CDR2 YSLEER. The CDR3 sequence is CASSHIAGMGYNEQFF. The CDR3 bases are TGCGCCAGCAGCCACATAGCGGGAATGGGATACAATGAGCAGTTCTTC.

This clone was detected once. The chain has TRBV18 and TRBJ2-5, with TRBD2 matching over 14 bases. The CDR3 runs to 15 residues. Trimming at V came to 6 bases and at J to 5 bases, leaving 5 bases not matched to a gene. Germline-derived CDR1 and CDR2 are KGHSH and LQKENI. CDR3 nucleotide sequence: TGTGCCAGCTCGTATGGACTAGCGGGAGGCGAGACCCAGTACTTC. Protein product: CASSYGLAGGETQYF.

This clone was recorded only once. V and J are TRBV5-8 and TRBJ2-2, with 9 bases fitting TRBD2. The germline V gene has CDR1 SGHTS and CDR2 YDEGEE. The length of the CDR3 is 15 residues. The V gene end was trimmed by 5 bases and the J gene end by 6 bases; junction bases not matched to a gene: 8. CDR3 in DNA: TGTGCCAGCAGAATGGCGGGGGGGCGTGCCGGGGAGCTGTTTTTT. It yields the protein CASRMAGGRAGELFF. Based on the CDR3 plus reference TRBV5-8 and TRBJ2-2, the full variable domain is EAGVTQSPTHLIKTRGQQATLRCSPISGHTSVYWYQQALGLGLQFLLWYDEGEERNRGNFPPRFSGRQFPNYSSELNVNALELEDSALYLCASRMAGGRAGELFFGEGSRLTVL.

V usage is TRBV5-1 and J usage is TRBJ2-7; D is undetermined. V dropped 0 bases and J dropped 5 bases, with 12 bases sitting between them. Germline V gene sequence: CDR1 SGHRS, CDR2 YFSETQ. The length of the CDR3 is 14 residues. Written as DNA, the CDR3 is TGCGCCAGCAGCTTGGCCAACTCCGGTAACGAGCAGTACTTC. Translated, it gives CASSLANSGNEQYF.

This chain links TRBV27 with TRBJ1-2; unclear D gene. Germline values: CDR1 MNHEY, CDR2 SMNVEV (reference sequence). Trimming removed 3 bases from V and 7 bases from J, with 21 bases in between. This CDR3 spans 16 amino acids. The CDR3 region is CASSFDHRLGVGGYTF. Here the CDR3 DNA reads TGTGCCAGCAGTTTTGATCATCGGCTCGGGGTGGGTGGCTACACCTTC.

The count of this clone is one. The chain has TRBV7-8 and TRBJ2-7, with a possible D match to TRBD1 (6 bases). V dropped 1 base and J dropped 2 bases, with 15 bases sitting between them. The CDR3 runs 16 residues. The germline gives CDR1 SGHVS, CDR2 FQNEAQ. This chain's CDR3 is CASSLGVGDTTYEQYF. As DNA, the CDR3 is TGTGCCAGCAGCTTAGGGGTTGGGGACACCACCTACGAGCAGTACTTC.

The chain combines TRBV2 with TRBJ1-2; tentatively, D is TRBD1 (5 bases). Germline CDR1 and CDR2: SNHLY and FYNNEI. V was trimmed by 4 bases and J by 0 bases, leaving 12 bases between them. CDR3 length equals 15 residues. Here the CDR3 DNA reads TGTGCCAGCAGTGTTGGGGGGGTAGCTAACTATGGCTACACCTTC. Amino acid sequence: CASSVGGVANYGYTF.

The rearrangement joins TRBV10-1 to TRBJ1-6, with D perhaps matching TRBD1 (5 bases). The CDR3 has 13 residues. Germline assignment: CDR1 WNHNN and CDR2 SYGVQD (reference sequence). The ends were cut back, 4 bases at V and 7 bases at J, with 8 bases in the middle. The CDR3 protein is CASSGQRNSPLHF. DNA for the CDR3: TGCGCCAGCAGTGGACAGAGAAATTCACCCCTCCACTTT.

The chain carries TRBV5-1 and TRBJ2-5, with 7 bases aligning to TRBD2. Germline V CDR1 and CDR2: SGHRS, YFSETQ. After removal of 3 bases from V and 4 bases from J, the junction contained 9 bases not matched to a gene. The CDR3 is made up of 15 amino acids. CDR3 residues: CASSSSGLSGETQYF. CDR3 DNA sequence: TGCGCCAGCAGCTCATCGGGACTATCCGGAGAGACCCAGTACTTC. The full variable domain, with the rest looked up from reference TRBV5-1 and TRBJ2-5, is KAGVTQTPRYLIKTRGQQVTLSCSPISGHRSVSWYQQTPGQGLQFLFEYFSETQRNKGNFPGRFSGRQFSNSRSEMNVSTLELGDSALYLCASSSSGLSGETQYFGPGTRLLVL.

The chain employs TRBV6-5 and TRBJ2-7; 7 bases match TRBD1. Per germline, CDR1 MNHEY and CDR2 SVGAGI. After removal of 2 bases from V and 7 bases from J, the junction contained 8 bases not matched to a gene. The CDR3 has 14 residues. CDR3 residues: CASSYEGAMGEQYF. In DNA form, the CDR3 reads TGTGCCAGCAGTTACGAGGGGGCGATGGGAGAGCAGTACTTC.

The rearrangement uses TRBV10-1 and TRBJ2-1, with TRBD2 matching 10 bases. After removal of 3 bases from V and 2 bases from J, the junction contained 7 bases not matched to a gene. The CDR3 runs to 17 residues. Germline CDR1 is WNHNN and CDR2 is SYGVQD (reference sequence). CDR3 sequence: CASSDYTSGTPYNEQFF. The CDR3, as DNA: TGCGCCAGCAGTGATTATACTAGCGGGACCCCCTACAATGAGCAGTTCTTC.

This clone was picked up a small number of times. This rearrangement joins TRBV2 to TRBJ1-1; no reliable D call. There are 13 residues in the CDR3. V was clipped by 6 bases and J by 7 bases, with 15 bases between them. Looked up from germline, CDR1 is SNHLY and CDR2 is FYNNEI. The CDR3 bases are TGTGCCAGCAGGGCCAAACGGGAAGGTGAAGCTTTCTTT. Protein product: CASRAKREGEAFF.

The V and J genes are TRBV7-9 and TRBJ1-2; weak D call: TRBD1 (6 bases). The CDR3 length is 14 residues. Germline V gene lookup returns CDR1 SEHNR and CDR2 FQNEAQ (reference sequence). Trimming took 5 bases from V and 8 from J, leaving 18 bases between them. The CDR3, as DNA: TGTGCCAGCAGCATACAGGGCTTTGTGGGGGGCTACACCTTC. This codes for CASSIQGFVGGYTF.

In DNA form, the CDR3 reads TGTGCCAGCAGTACGACGGGACTCCCGCAAGAGACCCAGTACTTC. This encodes CASSTTGLPQETQYF. This chain joins TRBV6-1 and TRBJ2-5, with D possibly being TRBD2 (6 bases). CDR1 and CDR2 from the germline V gene are MNHNS and SASEGT. V gave up 5 bases and J gave up 2 bases, with 15 bases separating them. This CDR3 contains 15 residues.

CDR3 protein: CAVRQRALRTEAFF. The DNA of the CDR3 is TGTGCCGTGCGGCAGAGGGCCCTTAGGACTGAAGCTTTCTTT. This chain links TRBV30 with TRBJ1-1; D unclear. The length of the CDR3 is 14 residues. In germline, CDR1 is GTSNPN, CDR2 SVGIG (reference sequence). With 8 bases removed from V and 5 bases from J, the gap between germline ends came to 21 bases.

This clone was counted only a few times. V is TRBV6-6 and J is TRBJ1-5, with D perhaps TRBD1 (5 bases). The CDR3 loop spans 14 amino acids. Trimming removed 2 bases at V and 4 bases at J, with 9 bases between. Germline-derived CDR1 and CDR2 are MNHNY and SVGAGI (reference sequence). CDR3 in amino acids: CASSYGAVNQPQHF. The CDR3 DNA reads TGTGCCAGCAGTTACGGGGCGGTGAATCAGCCCCAGCATTTT.

The V call is TRBV6-5, the J call TRBJ1-2; D uncertain. Between the trimmed V and J ends, which lost 5 bases and 0 bases, there was a span of 4 bases. This CDR3 region has 12 residues. In germline, CDR1 is MNHEY, CDR2 SVGAGI. This chain's CDR3 is CASSVANYGYTF. Written as DNA, the CDR3 is TGTGCCAGCAGTGTAGCTAACTATGGCTACACCTTC.

This chain links TRBV28 with TRBJ2-3; 9 positions agree with TRBD2. This CDR3 region has 14 residues. Germline CDR1 and CDR2: MDHEN and SYDVKM. The V and J ends lost 6 bases and 8 bases, in that order; junction bases with no gene match: 9. The CDR3 protein is CASSSGTSSVTQYF. In DNA, the CDR3 is TGTGCCAGCAGCTCCGGGACTAGCTCGGTTACGCAGTATTTT.

The chain joins TRBV7-9 to TRBJ2-1; a possible D gene is TRBD2 (6 bases). Germline CDR1 reads SEHNR; CDR2 reads FQNEAQ (reference sequence). V was trimmed by 2 bases and J by 0 bases, leaving 11 bases between them. The CDR3 contains 16 residues. Here the CDR3 reads CASSLSGTYSYNEQFF. The CDR3 coding sequence is TGTGCCAGCAGCTTATCTGGGACTTACTCCTACAATGAGCAGTTCTTC. Together with reference TRBV7-9 and TRBJ2-1, the CDR3 gives the full variable domain: DTGVSQNPRHKITKRGQNVTFRCDPISEHNRLYWYRQTLGQGPEFLTYFQNEAQLEKSRLLSDRFSAERPKGSFSTLEIQRTEQGDSAMYLCASSLSGTYSYNEQFFGPGTRLTVL.

This clone has just one count. The V call is TRBV15, the J call TRBJ2-2; 9 positions agree with TRBD2. Germline CDR1 and CDR2: LNHNV and YYDKDF (reference sequence). The CDR3 spans 19 residues. After removal of 0 bases from V and 5 bases from J, the junction contained 13 bases not matched to a gene. CDR3 in DNA: TGTGCCACCAGCAGAGAGGCGGTAGGACTAGCGATCCGAACCGGGGAGCTGTTTTTT. Translating gives CATSREAVGLAIRTGELFF.